A selection of T cell receptor beta chains follows, all from one sample in a study of T cell repertoires in cytomegalovirus infection. MiXCR, applied by TCRdb to the reads, yields one record per CDR3 protein. Here the sample spans some 500,000 distinct CDR3 sequences, 33% being singletons. Their specific antigens are unknown. The material was cultured PBMCs, obtained from culture after CMV antigen stimulation. The receptors originated from a human donor in good health (CMV status not recorded). Some clones in this sample may be carry-over from other donors' samples. CDR3s include the opening cysteine and the closing phenylalanine or tryptophan. Expanded clones are given a class, and other clones once, few, many or no size at all.

v_call	clone_size	j_call	cdr3_aa
TRBV5-4	once	TRBJ1-3	CASSYQDRGNTIYF
TRBV7-2	.	TRBJ2-5	CASSLVTGVETQYF
TRBV7-9	few	TRBJ1-1	CASSTDNTEAFF
TRBV7-3	.	TRBJ2-4	CASSLTRDSPLQYF
TRBV14	.	TRBJ1-3	CASSLGQRANTIYF
TRBV5-6	many	TRBJ1-2	CASSPGQGLYGYTF
TRBV19	once	TRBJ2-5	CASRRGQLETQYF
TRBV7-8	few	TRBJ2-2	CASSPFDRAGGELFF
TRBV7-3	.	TRBJ2-7	CASSSGVTSVHEQYF
TRBV6-2/TRBV6-3	.	TRBJ1-4	CASRTRQGAKEKLFF
TRBV28	.	TRBJ1-1	CAAGKDTEAFF
TRBV28	many	TRBJ2-7	CASSLLIGGAALSSYEQYF
TRBV11-3	.	TRBJ2-1	CASSSGLAGGPNEQFF
TRBV20-1	.	TRBJ2-3	CSAVAGDVNTQYF
TRBV5-5	.	TRBJ2-3	CASSLGPSGLFTDTQYF
TRBV7-9	.	TRBJ2-1	CASSPPPRLGNEQFF
TRBV6-5	.	TRBJ2-1	CASSYSGSGSYRNEQFF
TRBV3-1	once	TRBJ1-1	CASSLPPPGRTPTYF
TRBV12-3/TRBV12-4	few	TRBJ1-1	CASSLHMAIGTEAFF
TRBV12-3/TRBV12-4	few	TRBJ2-6	CASRIGTASGANVLTF
TRBV6-6	.	TRBJ1-5	CASQRPQGDNQPQHF
TRBV6-2/TRBV6-3	few	TRBJ1-5	CASSYGQGQGQPQHF
TRBV14	few	TRBJ2-7	CASSQDPGTGAYEQYF
TRBV29-1	.	TRBJ2-4	CSVFEKHIQYF
TRBV28	few	TRBJ1-6	CASSFPGREGVGSPLHF